The 16 T cell receptor beta chains presented below share a single source sample, sequenced in a study of blood T cell repertoires in COVID-19. Some clones are missing from TCRdb's copy, which holds only in-frame ones; the method was immunoSEQ multiplex PCR. The sample holds approximately 280,000 clones, about 88% seen once. Material for sequencing was peripheral blood. Source of these receptors: a woman aged 55-70 years with acute or convalescent COVID-19.

The rearrangement joins TRBV7-3 to TRBJ1-3; 7 bases are a match to TRBD1. The CDR3 runs to 17 residues. CDR1 and CDR2 from the germline V gene are SGHTA and FQGTGA. Trimming removed 2 bases from V and 3 bases from J; junction bases left unmatched: 10. CDR3 sequence: CASSLLPGTVGGNTIYF. The CDR3 nucleotides are TGTGCCAGCAGCTTACTCCCCGGGACAGTTGGTGGAAACACCATATATTTT.

This chain uses TRBV18 with TRBJ2-7; 10 positions match TRBD1. Germline V gene sequence: CDR1 KGHSH, CDR2 LQKENI. The CDR3 is 14 amino acids. V dropped 2 bases and J dropped 6; count of bases not matched to a gene: 4. CDR3 nucleotides: TGTGCCAGCTCACCAGGGACAGGGGTGTTCGAGCAGTACTTC. Translation: CASSPGTGVFEQYF.

This chain connects TRBV19 to TRBJ1-6, with D uncertain. V was shortened by 5 bases and J by 7 bases, with 6 bases between the two germline ends. CDR1 is LNHDA and CDR2 is SQIVND in the germline V gene (reference sequence). This CDR3 has 12 residues. CDR3 in DNA: TGTGCCAGTAGTGTGCAGAATTCACCCCTCCACTTT. Translated: CASSVQNSPLHF.

This chain uses TRBV6-6 with TRBJ2-7, with 10 bases identical to TRBD1. The CDR3 spans 13 residues. Germline CDR1 MNHNY, CDR2 SVGAGI (reference sequence). J lost 9 bases, V lost 7 bases, and 9 bases had no gene match. In DNA, the CDR3 is TGTGCCAGCACGACAGGGGGCAGTGAGGCGCAGTACTTC. Translation gives CASTTGGSEAQYF.

V and J are TRBV7-3 and TRBJ2-3; 15 bases line up with TRBD2. In germline, CDR1 is SGHTA, CDR2 FQGTGA. This CDR3 region has 17 residues. V shed 4 bases and J 0 bases; nucleotides not matched to a gene: 2. CDR3 sequence: CASSSGLAGGSTDTQYF. The CDR3 region has the DNA TGTGCCAGCAGCTCCGGACTAGCGGGGGGGAGCACAGATACGCAGTATTTT.

The rearrangement joins TRBV27 to TRBJ1-2; 8 positions agree with TRBD1. Trimming removed 5 bases from V and 4 bases from J; junction bases left unmatched: 6. The CDR3 loop spans 14 amino acids. The V gene's germline CDR1 is MNHEY and CDR2 SMNVEV (reference sequence). The CDR3 DNA reads as TGTGCCAGCAGTCCCAGGGGGCGAGGCTATGGCTACACCTTC. Translated: CASSPRGRGYGYTF.

The chain joins TRBV27 to TRBJ1-2; D not certain. Germline V gives CDR1 MNHEY, CDR2 SMNVEV (reference sequence). V lost 7 bases to trimming and J lost 4 bases, with 22 bases between them. This CDR3 spans 16 amino acids. CDR3 DNA sequence: TGTGCCAGCACCGCCCGGGGAATCGCCGGAAGCTATGGCTACACCTTC. Translation gives CASTARGIAGSYGYTF.

This chain links TRBV12-3 or TRBV12-4 with TRBJ1-5; D is ambiguous. V was clipped by 3 bases and J by 9 bases, with 9 bases between them. The CDR3 contains 12 residues. The CDR3 protein is CASSFGVGPQHF. CDR3 in DNA: TGTGCCAGCAGTTTCGGGGTAGGGCCCCAGCATTTT.

The chain employs TRBV9 and TRBJ2-1; 7 bases fit TRBD2. From germline, CDR1 is SGDLS and CDR2 YYNGEE. Unmatched junction bases numbered 7, after V lost 4 bases and J lost 3 bases. The CDR3 has 15 residues. The CDR3 DNA reads TGTGCCAGCAGCCCCTCGGCTAGCGGCTACAATGAGCAGTTCTTC. Its protein product is CASSPSASGYNEQFF.

The chain carries TRBV3-1 (or the pseudogene TRBV3-2) and TRBJ2-2; D may be TRBD2 (6 bases). Trimming shortened V by 4 bases and J by 5 bases, and 23 bases separated the two germline ends. The germline V gene encodes CDR1 LGHDT and CDR2 YNNKEL (reference sequence). The CDR3 extends over 18 amino acids. The CDR3 here is CASSLRRGDSLGTGELFF. The CDR3, as DNA: TGTGCCAGCAGCCTCCGGCGGGGCGATAGCCTGGGAACCGGGGAGCTGTTTTTT.

This rearrangement joins TRBV3-1 (or the pseudogene TRBV3-2) to TRBJ2-1; 7 nucleotides line up with TRBD2. The CDR3 is 15 residues long. After removal of 1 base from V and 2 bases from J, the junction contained 2 bases not matched to a gene. CDR1 is LGHDT, CDR2 YNNKEL, per germline (reference sequence). The CDR3 is CASSQVAGAYNEQFF. CDR3 DNA sequence: TGTGCCAGCAGCCAAGTTGCGGGAGCCTACAATGAGCAGTTCTTC.

The rearrangement uses TRBV7-2 and TRBJ2-2, with D maybe TRBD1 (5 bases). Germline V gene sequence: CDR1 SGHTA, CDR2 FQGNSA. This CDR3 has 15 amino acids. Trimming took 2 bases from V and 4 from J, leaving 11 bases between them. CDR3 region: CASSLRGSGTGELFF. The CDR3 DNA is TGTGCCAGCAGCTTAAGGGGTTCGGGCACCGGGGAGCTGTTTTTT.

The rearrangement links TRBV7-2 to TRBJ2-7, with TRBD2 matching 8 bases. The CDR3 runs to 15 residues. Germline loops: CDR1 SGHTA, CDR2 FQGNSA. With V trimmed by 4 bases and J by 2 bases, 7 bases remained unmatched. CDR3 DNA: TGTGCCAGCAGCTCCACCGGGGGGGGGACCTACGAGCAGTACTTC. This encodes CASSSTGGGTYEQYF.

The V gene is TRBV10-2, the J gene TRBJ1-5; D call uncertain. CDR3 length: 13 amino acids. V was clipped by 3 bases and J by 1 base, with 4 bases between them. In germline, CDR1 is WSHSY, CDR2 SAAADI. The CDR3 protein is CASSDRSNQPQHF. CDR3 DNA: TGCGCCAGCAGTGACAGGAGCAATCAGCCCCAGCATTTT.

The CDR3 DNA reads TGTGCCAGTAGTAAGGGGGGGACCAATCAGCCCCAGCATTTT. This encodes CASSKGGTNQPQHF. V and J are TRBV19 and TRBJ1-5; tentatively, D is TRBD1 (6 bases). CDR1 and CDR2 from the germline V gene are LNHDA and SQIVND (reference sequence). The CDR3 is made up of 14 amino acids. Trimming left V 4 bases short and J 3 bases short, with 10 bases between. The full variable domain, rest sourced from reference TRBV19 and TRBJ1-5, is DGGITQSPKYLFRKEGQNVTLSCEQNLNHDAMYWYRQDPGQGLRLIYYSQIVNDFQKGDIAEGYSVSREKKESFPLTVTSAQKNPTAFYLCASSKGGTNQPQHFGDGTRLSIL.

The J gene is TRBJ2-7, the V gene TRBV7-3; 8 bases are a match to TRBD1. Trimming took 1 base from V and 3 from J; bases not matched to a gene: 14. Germline assignment: CDR1 SGHTA and CDR2 FQGTGA. The CDR3 has 18 residues. CDR3 nucleotide sequence: TGTGCCAGCAGCTTAAAGCCCGCCGGACAGGGATTTGGCTACGAGCAGTACTTC. It encodes CASSLKPAGQGFGYEQYF.